Sequencing of this T cell receptor (beta chain) was carried out in a study of shared clonotypes between healthy human individuals. Overall study: CD4 naive and memory got three plates each, CD8 naive two, CD8 memory one. Overall study findings and caveats: A few donors had around 5% of their naive CD4 clonotypes in common.

Germline CDR1 is SGHNT and CDR2 is YYREEE (reference sequence). The CDR3 runs 17 residues. The germline V and J ends were trimmed by 0 bases and 0 bases, with 13 bases remaining between them. Naive-designated CD8 cells lacked CD45RO, were positively enriched for CCR7, and omitted terminally differentiated effector memory CD45RA+ cells. The material for each subset, its genomic DNA, was split evenly across several immunoSEQ plates. Libraries were prepared by immunoSEQ multiplex PCR; TCRdb keeps only in-frame clonotypes and omits some of them. The sample has around 2,000,000 clones; more than 85% are singletons. As concerns this clone: What it binds is not known.

This TCR came from a man aged 18 to 35 in good health. Some clones in this sample may be carry-over from other donors' samples. Material for sequencing was naive CD8+ T cells from PBMCs. The chain joins TRBV5-4 to TRBJ2-1; D might be TRBD2 (6 bases). This CDR3 is CASSLAGGLRSYNEQFF. In DNA, the CDR3 is TGTGCCAGCAGCTTGGCCGGGGGACTTCGCTCCTACAATGAGCAGTTCTTC.